This T cell receptor (gamma chain) appears in the sequencing data of a study of gamma-delta chains in newborns, infants, children. Study-level background: Microbial exposure reportedly drives polyclonal innate γδ T cell expansion after birth.

TCRdb applied CATT to the reads for clone calling. The sample lists thousands of gamma-chain clones; about 56% were seen once. Concerning this clone itself: This sample includes further DNA sequences coding for the same CDR3.

After removal of 2 bases from V and 1 base from J, the junction contained 2 bases not matched to a gene. This CDR3 has 13 residues. Germline lookup yields CDR1 GITISATS and CDR2 ISYDGTV (reference sequence). Sequences were obtained from blood. The rearrangement links TRGV9 to TRGJ1 or TRGJ2. TCRdb leaves out the J gene; it was filled in here by matching the DNA to germline. This clonotype originated in a child who was a newborn, infant or young child, either healthy, febrile or measles-vaccinated (not recorded which). CDR3 in amino acids: CALWEANYYKKLF. CDR3 sequence (DNA): TGTGCCTTGTGGGAGGCTAATTATTATAAGAAACTCTTT.